The T cell receptor (beta chain) described here comes from a study of T cells in Graves' hyperthyroidism and ophthalmopathy. Graves' hyperthyroidism showing no ophthalmopathy progression within 18 months was considered stable. Used for diagnoses were clinical symptoms, serum thyroxine and TRAb, thyroid ultrasound and orbital computed tomography. TCR beta CDR3 regions were amplified from RNA. HTBI primers were employed in a first-round RT-PCR of the TCR CDR3. MiXCR, run by TCRdb on the multiplex PCR reads, gives a single entry per CDR3 protein. The table lists a few hundred thousand distinct CDR3 sequences, around 14% of them singletons, with about 7% in the top ten. In this sample, this clonotype turned up a few times. The sample consisted of blood. This TCR came from a woman aged 25 to 39 with Graves' hyperthyroidism.

CDR3 in amino acids: CATERRGAPQPQHF. The CDR3 DNA sequence: TGTGCCACTGAGCGAAGGGGGGCCCCTCAGCCCCAGCATTTT. The rearrangement joins TRBV6-1 to TRBJ1-5, with D perhaps TRBD1 (6 bases). This CDR3 comprises 14 residues. The V gene lost 10 bases and the J gene lost 6 bases, with 19 bases spanning the gap. Germline assignment: CDR1 MNHNS and CDR2 SASEGT.